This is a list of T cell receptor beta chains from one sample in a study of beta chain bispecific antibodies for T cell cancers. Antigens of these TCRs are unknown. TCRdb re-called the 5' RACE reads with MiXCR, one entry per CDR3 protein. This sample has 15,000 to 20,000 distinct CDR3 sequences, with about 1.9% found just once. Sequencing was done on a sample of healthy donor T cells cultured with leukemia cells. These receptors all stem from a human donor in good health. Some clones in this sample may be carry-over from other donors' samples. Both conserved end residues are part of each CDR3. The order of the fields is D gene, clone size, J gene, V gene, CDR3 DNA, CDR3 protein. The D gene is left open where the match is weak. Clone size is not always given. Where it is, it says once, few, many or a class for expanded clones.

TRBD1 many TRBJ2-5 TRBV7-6 TGTGCCAGCAGCTTAGCGACAGGGAAGGGATCAGAGACCCAGTACTTC CASSLATGKGSETQYF
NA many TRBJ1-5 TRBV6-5 TGTGCCAGTACCCGGGGAGACAATCAGCCCCAGCATTTT CASTRGDNQPQHF
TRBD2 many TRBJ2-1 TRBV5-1 TGCGCCAGCAGCCCCCTAGCGGGGTTTAATGAGCAGTTCTTC CASSPLAGFNEQFF
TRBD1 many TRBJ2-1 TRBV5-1 TGCGCCAGCAGCTTTACCCGACAGGGGCGATACAATGAGCAGTTCTTC CASSFTRQGRYNEQFF
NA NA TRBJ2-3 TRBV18 TGTGCCAGCTCACGGGGCACAGATACGCAGTATTTT CASSRGTDTQYF
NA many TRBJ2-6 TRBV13 TGTGCCAGCAGCTTAGGACTAGCCAACGTCCTGACTTTC CASSLGLANVLTF
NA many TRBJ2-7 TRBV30 TGTGCCTGGAGTGTTGGCAGGGGAGGGAACGAGCAGTACTTC CAWSVGRGGNEQYF
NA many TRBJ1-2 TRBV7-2 TGTGCCAGCAGCCCCCGGACAGATTTGAGCGTAGGCTACACCTTC CASSPRTDLSVGYTF
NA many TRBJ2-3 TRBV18 TGTGCCAGCTCACGCGACAGGGGAGGGGATACGCAGTATTTT CASSRDRGGDTQYF
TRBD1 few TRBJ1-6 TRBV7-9 TGTGCCAGCAGCTCCCCCGGGACAGCCAATTCACCCCTCCACTTT CASSSPGTANSPLHF
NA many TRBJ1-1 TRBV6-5 TGTGCCAGCAGTTACGCCGGGGGGAACACTGAAGCTTTCTTT CASSYAGGNTEAFF
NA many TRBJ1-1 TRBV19 TGTGCCACCGCGGACAGTATGAACACTGAAGCTTTCTTT CATADSMNTEAFF
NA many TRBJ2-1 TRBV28 TGTGCCAGCAGTTTAAGTTTCGGGGGGCTTGCGAATGAGCAGTTCTTC CASSLSFGGLANEQFF
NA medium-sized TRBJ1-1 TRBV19 TGTGCCTCAAGAGCAGGGGCCACTGAAGCTTTCTTT CASRAGATEAFF
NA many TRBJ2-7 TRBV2 TGTGCCAGCATGGAGGGCGACCCGGAATACGAGCAGTACTTC CASMEGDPEYEQYF
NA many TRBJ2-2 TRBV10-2 TGCGCCAGCAGTCCTATCAGGGGCTCGAACACCGGGGAGCTGTTTTTT CASSPIRGSNTGELFF
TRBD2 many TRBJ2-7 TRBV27 TGTGCCAGCAGTCCCCTTGTTAGCGGGGGGTACGAGCAGTACTTC CASSPLVSGGYEQYF